What follows are 17 T cell receptor beta chains derived from one specimen sequenced in a study of shared clonotypes between healthy human individuals. Profiled with immunoSEQ multiplex PCR; TCRdb holds only in-frame clones, not every one. This sample has roughly 200,000 clones, with 66% found just once. Input material: memory CD4+ T cells sorted from blood. Subset reported: CD45RA-negative fraction. The receptor source for this set is a man in his thirties or forties in good health.

J is TRBJ2-5 and V is TRBV7-9; 7 bases fit TRBD2. CDR3 length: 17 residues. CDR1 and CDR2 from the germline V gene are SEHNR and FQNEAQ (reference sequence). V trimming: 5 bases; J trimming: 2 bases; junction bases outside the gene matches: 14. The CDR3 here is CASSPGVKLALQETQYF. The CDR3 DNA reads as TGTGCCAGCAGCCCCGGAGTCAAACTAGCGCTGCAAGAGACCCAGTACTTC.

The chain recombines TRBV19 with TRBJ1-2; D is possibly TRBD1 (5 bases). Trimming pared 7 bases from V and 4 bases from J, leaving 13 bases between. The CDR3 is made up of 13 amino acids. Germline-derived CDR1 and CDR2 are LNHDA and SQIVND (reference sequence). The CDR3 DNA sequence: TGTGCCAGTATCGCAGGGCTGGGCTATGGCTACACCTTC. Its translation: CASIAGLGYGYTF.

This chain links TRBV7-2 with TRBJ2-2; D possibly corresponds to TRBD2 (6 bases). The germline V gene has CDR1 SGHTA and CDR2 FQGNSA. V was clipped by 2 bases and J by 7 bases, with 17 bases between them. The length of the CDR3 is 16 residues. This chain's CDR3 is CASSLSAGGDFGELFF. The CDR3 DNA sequence: TGTGCCAGCAGCTTAAGCGCAGGAGGGGACTTCGGGGAGCTGTTTTTT.

J is TRBJ2-2 and V is TRBV25-1; D remains unclear. V was shortened by 1 base and J by 4 bases, with 7 bases between the two germline ends. Germline values: CDR1 MGHDK, CDR2 SYGVNS. The CDR3 covers 14 residues. For the CDR3, the DNA is TGTGCCAGCAGTGAATTGGATCTCACCGGGGAGCTGTTTTTT. This gives the protein CASSELDLTGELFF.

The CDR3 DNA follows: TGTGCCAGCAGCCCCTCTCGGACAGCTGGGGAGCAGTACTTC. Its translation: CASSPSRTAGEQYF. V is TRBV14 and J is TRBJ2-7; D may be TRBD1 (6 bases). CDR3 length: 14 residues. Per the germline V gene, CDR1 is SGHDN and CDR2 is FVKESK. V lost 4 bases, J lost 7 bases, and 17 bases lay in between. The entire variable domain, with the rest obtained from reference TRBV14 and TRBJ2-7, is as follows: EAGVTQFPSHSVIEKGQTVTLRCDPISGHDNLYWYRRVMGKEIKFLLHFVKESKQDESGMPNNRFLAERTGGTYSTLKVQPAELEDSGVYFCASSPSRTAGEQYFGPGTRLTVT.

The V gene is TRBV28, the J gene TRBJ1-5; D uncertain. CDR1 is MDHEN, CDR2 SYDVKM, per germline. This CDR3 is built from 12 residues. With 4 bases removed from V and 7 bases from J, the gap between germline ends came to 8 bases. CDR3 region: CASSYGWQPQHF. The CDR3 nucleotides read TGTGCCAGCAGTTACGGATGGCAGCCCCAGCATTTT.

The rearrangement joins TRBV7-8 to TRBJ2-1; unclear D gene. V lost 3 bases, J lost 6 bases, and 15 bases lay in between. This CDR3 comprises 15 residues. The germline gives CDR1 SGHVS, CDR2 FQNEAQ. CDR3 DNA sequence: TGTGCCAGCAGCTTCGACGGCGTGGCCATCAATGAGCAGTTCTTC. Protein: CASSFDGVAINEQFF.

In its sample, this clone was seen a few times. The J gene is TRBJ1-2, the V gene TRBV5-1; D may be TRBD1 (6 bases). The V end lost 3 bases, the J end lost 5 bases, and 32 bases lay between the germline ends. Germline CDR1 is SGHRS and CDR2 is YFSETQ. The CDR3 spans 20 residues. The chain's CDR3 is CASSSLGGVHRDFSWYGYTF. CDR3 coding DNA: TGCGCCAGCAGCTCCTTAGGGGGAGTACACCGGGACTTCTCATGGTATGGCTACACCTTC.

The rearrangement joins TRBV7-2 to TRBJ1-5; D may be TRBD1 (6 bases). This CDR3 region has 14 residues. From germline, CDR1 is SGHTA and CDR2 FQGNSA. The V end was cut by 1 base, the J end by 6 bases, with 10 bases between. The DNA for the CDR3 is TGTGCCAGCAGCTTAGAATCGGGGGCTCAGCCCCAGCATTTT. This translates into CASSLESGAQPQHF. The variable domain in full, completed from reference TRBV7-2 and TRBJ1-5, reads GAGVSQSPSNKVTEKGKDVELRCDPISGHTALYWYRQSLGQGLEFLIYFQGNSAPDKSGLPSDRFSAERTGGSVSTLTIQRTQQEDSAVYLCASSLESGAQPQHFGDGTRLSIL.

This clone is a singleton in its sample. The junction differs from germline at one of its ends, possibly a read error. The chain couples TRBV18 to TRBJ2-2; D might be TRBD1 or TRBD2, each matching 5 bases. Per the germline V gene, CDR1 is KGHSH and CDR2 is LQKENI. The CDR3 loop spans 14 amino acids. The CDR3 coding sequence is TGTGCCAGCCCACCACCGGGACGGACCGGGGAGCTGTTTTTT. This gives the protein CASPPPGRTGELFF.

The CDR3 here is CASSLEWDSGNEQFF. Here the CDR3 DNA reads TGTGCCAGCAGCTTAGAGTGGGACAGCGGGAATGAGCAGTTCTTC. The V and J genes are TRBV7-2 and TRBJ2-1; TRBD1 is a possible D gene (7 bases). The ends were cut back, 1 base at V and 7 bases at J, with 14 bases in the middle. CDR1 and CDR2 (germline): SGHTA, FQGNSA. This CDR3 spans 15 amino acids.

This clone has a handful of counts. The chain uses TRBV6-1 and TRBJ2-1; possibly TRBD1 or TRBD2 for D (5 bases each). Trimming left V 1 base short and J 9 bases short, with 16 bases between. The CDR3 covers 15 residues. CDR1 MNHNS and CDR2 SASEGT come from the germline V gene. The CDR3 loop is CASSEVLGIGGEQFF. CDR3 DNA sequence: TGTGCCAGCAGTGAAGTTTTAGGGATTGGGGGTGAGCAGTTCTTC.

This clone turned up a few times. The genes are TRBV14 and TRBJ2-5; D gene uncertain. The ends were cut back, 5 bases at V and 9 bases at J, with 25 bases in the middle. CDR1 and CDR2 (germline): SGHDN, FVKESK. This CDR3 comprises 16 residues. The CDR3 here is CASSRLDLGSKRPQYF. CDR3 nucleotides: TGTGCCAGCAGCAGGCTGGATTTGGGCTCCAAGAGACCCCAGTACTTC.

The rearrangement links TRBV28 to TRBJ2-7, with TRBD2 matching 13 bases. The CDR3 sequence is 16 residues long. The J segment lost 2 bases and the V segment lost 5 bases, leaving 6 bases of the junction unmatched. Per the germline V gene, CDR1 is MDHEN and CDR2 is SYDVKM. The CDR3 protein is CASSPGTSGIPYEQYF. For the CDR3, the DNA is TGTGCCAGCAGTCCCGGGACTAGCGGGATCCCCTACGAGCAGTACTTC.

The chain recombines TRBV29-1 with TRBJ1-1; 10 nucleotides align to TRBD1. CDR1 is SQVTM, CDR2 ANQGSEA, per germline. The ends lost 4 bases at V and 7 bases at J; junction bases unmatched: 6. The CDR3 runs to 13 residues. In DNA form, the CDR3 reads TGCAGCGTTGTAAGGACAGGGGGATTTGAAGCTTTCTTT. Its protein product is CSVVRTGGFEAFF. Full variable domain (missing parts from reference TRBV29-1 and TRBJ1-1): SAVISQKPSRDICQRGTSLTIQCQVDSQVTMMFWYRQQPGQSLTLIATANQGSEATYESGFVIDKFPISRPNLTFSTLTVSNMSPEDSSIYLCSVVRTGGFEAFFGQGTRLTVV.

The chain joins TRBV28 to TRBJ1-5; D gene unclear. The CDR3 loop spans 19 amino acids. CDR1 and CDR2 (germline): MDHEN, SYDVKM. The V end lost 1 base, the J end lost 5 bases, and 24 bases lay between the germline ends. In DNA, the CDR3 is TGTGCCAGCAGTTTATCCCTAGGACTGGGATCCATGCTCGATCAGCCCCAGCATTTT. Translated: CASSLSLGLGSMLDQPQHF.

V is TRBV18 and J is TRBJ1-1; possibly TRBD1 for D (6 bases). Deletions cut 2 bases from V and 5 bases from J, with 15 bases between. The CDR3 is 15 residues long. The germline CDR1 and CDR2 sequences are KGHSH and LQKENI. CDR3 in DNA: TGTGCCAGCTCACCATCCGAGGGGGTCCTTACTGAAGCTTTCTTT. Encoded protein: CASSPSEGVLTEAFF.